This T cell receptor beta chain was recovered during a study of shared clonotypes between healthy human individuals. General study points: Clonotypes which were not shared had lower generation probabilities than clonotypes that all four donors shared. Shared clonotypes: about 5% naive CD4, 3% to 3.5% naive CD8, roughly 2.2% memory CD4, over 0.3% memory CD8. Larger estimated richness was generally recorded for naive subsets relative to memory subsets.

Every subset had its genomic DNA shared out evenly among several immunoSEQ plates. Assay used: immunoSEQ multiplex PCR; TCRdb lists only in-frame clones, some missing. Of over 2 million clones listed, about nine tenths were seen once; the top ten hold 0.3% to 0.4%. Concerning this clone: What it binds is unknown.

The CDR3 consists of 12 residues. CDR1 and CDR2 (germline): MNHEY, SVGAGI. V was clipped by 8 bases and J by 1 base, with 9 bases between them. This chain joins TRBV6-5 and TRBJ2-7, with D perhaps TRBD1 (5 bases). Sequencing used naive CD4+ T cells from PBMCs. Subset indicated: CD45RA+ positively selected. This clonotype was obtained from a young man in good health. Some clones in this sample may be carry-over from other donors' samples. Written as DNA, the CDR3 is TGTGCCAGCGGCTCAGGGTCCTACGAGCAGTACTTC. It encodes CASGSGSYEQYF.